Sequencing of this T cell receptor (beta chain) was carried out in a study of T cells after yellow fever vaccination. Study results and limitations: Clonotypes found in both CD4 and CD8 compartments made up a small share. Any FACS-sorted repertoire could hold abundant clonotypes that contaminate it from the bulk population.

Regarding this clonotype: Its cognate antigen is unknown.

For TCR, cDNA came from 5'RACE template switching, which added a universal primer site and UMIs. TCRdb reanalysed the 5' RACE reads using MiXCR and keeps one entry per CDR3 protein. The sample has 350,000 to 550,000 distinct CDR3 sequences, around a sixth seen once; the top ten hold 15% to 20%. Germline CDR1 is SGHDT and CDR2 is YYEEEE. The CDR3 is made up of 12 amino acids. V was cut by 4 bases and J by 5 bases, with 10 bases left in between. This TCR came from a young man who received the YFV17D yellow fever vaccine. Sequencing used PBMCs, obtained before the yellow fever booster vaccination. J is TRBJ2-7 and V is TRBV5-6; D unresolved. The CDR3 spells CASSRLSHEQYV. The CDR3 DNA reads TGTGCCAGCAGCCGACTGTCACACGAGCAGTACGTC.